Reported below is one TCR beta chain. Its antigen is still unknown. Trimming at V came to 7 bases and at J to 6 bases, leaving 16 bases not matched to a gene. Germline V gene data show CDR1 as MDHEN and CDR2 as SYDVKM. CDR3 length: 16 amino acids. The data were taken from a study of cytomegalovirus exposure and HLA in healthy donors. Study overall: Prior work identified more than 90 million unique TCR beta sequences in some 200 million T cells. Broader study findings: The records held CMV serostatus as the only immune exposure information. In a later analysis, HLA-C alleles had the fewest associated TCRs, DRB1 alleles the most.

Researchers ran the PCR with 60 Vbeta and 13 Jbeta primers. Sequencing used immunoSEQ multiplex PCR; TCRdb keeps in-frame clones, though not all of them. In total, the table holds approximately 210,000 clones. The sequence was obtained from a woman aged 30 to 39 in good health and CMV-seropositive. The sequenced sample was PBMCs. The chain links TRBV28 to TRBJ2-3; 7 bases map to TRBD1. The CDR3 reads CASNHDRVPLGDTQYF. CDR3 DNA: TGTGCCAGCAATCATGACAGGGTCCCATTAGGTGATACGCAGTATTTT.